The rows below give T cell receptor beta chains drawn from one sample of a study of cytomegalovirus exposure and HLA in healthy donors. Produced via immunoSEQ multiplex PCR; TCRdb's table is partial and in-frame only. The sample consists of about 130,000 clones, approximately 80% of them appearing once. Sequencing was performed on PBMCs. The receptors were gathered from a woman between 40 and 55 years old in good health and CMV-seropositive. Each CDR3 is given with its conserved first and last residue. D genes are given only for firm matches. Size values are once, few and many counts, or a class for expanded clones, and some rows have none.

d_call: .; clone_size: .; j_call: TRBJ2-7; v_call: TRBV5-1; cdr3_nt: TGCGCCAGCAGCTCTGACAGTAAAAGGTCCTACGAGCAGTACTTC; cdr3_aa: CASSSDSKRSYEQYF
d_call: .; clone_size: .; j_call: TRBJ1-3; v_call: TRBV7-6; cdr3_nt: TGTGCCAGCAGCGGAGATTCACGTCAGGGGTTGGGGAACACCATATATTTT; cdr3_aa: CASSGDSRQGLGNTIYF
d_call: TRBD1; clone_size: .; j_call: TRBJ2-2; v_call: TRBV7-2; cdr3_nt: TGTGCCAGCAGCTCACGACAGGGGCAAACCGGGGAGCTGTTTTTT; cdr3_aa: CASSSRQGQTGELFF
d_call: TRBD1; clone_size: few; j_call: TRBJ2-7; v_call: TRBV7-9; cdr3_nt: TGTGCCAGCAGCTTAGGGACAGGGACCGAGCAGTACTTC; cdr3_aa: CASSLGTGTEQYF
d_call: TRBD1; clone_size: .; j_call: TRBJ1-1; v_call: TRBV29-1; cdr3_nt: TGCAGCGACCGACAGGGGAGCAACACTGAAGCTTTCTTT; cdr3_aa: CSDRQGSNTEAFF
d_call: TRBD2; clone_size: .; j_call: TRBJ2-3; v_call: TRBV25-1; cdr3_nt: TGTGCCAGCAGTCACTCCGGGACTATGGATACGCAGTATTTT; cdr3_aa: CASSHSGTMDTQYF
d_call: .; clone_size: .; j_call: TRBJ2-7; v_call: TRBV27; cdr3_nt: TGTGCCAGCAGTCTCAGGGGTAGCGAGCAGTACTTC; cdr3_aa: CASSLRGSEQYF
d_call: .; clone_size: .; j_call: TRBJ1-2; v_call: TRBV6-1; cdr3_nt: TGTGCCAGCAGTGAAGGAGACTGGGGCTACACCTTC; cdr3_aa: CASSEGDWGYTF
d_call: TRBD2; clone_size: few; j_call: TRBJ2-5; v_call: TRBV9; cdr3_nt: TGTGCCAGCAGCGTAGGGGGCGGGAGTTCACACCAAGAGACCCAGTACTTC; cdr3_aa: CASSVGGGSSHQETQYF
d_call: .; clone_size: once; j_call: TRBJ1-2; v_call: TRBV10-2; cdr3_nt: TGCGCCAGCAGTGAGGAGAGCCCCAGGGGCTACACCTTC; cdr3_aa: CASSEESPRGYTF
d_call: .; clone_size: .; j_call: TRBJ1-3; v_call: TRBV5-1; cdr3_nt: TGCGCCAGCAGCTTGGGTCAGTCTGGAAACACCATATATTTT; cdr3_aa: CASSLGQSGNTIYF
d_call: TRBD1; clone_size: .; j_call: TRBJ2-7; v_call: TRBV9; cdr3_nt: TGTGCCAGCAGCGCCGGGACAGGGACTTCCTACGAGCAGTACTTC; cdr3_aa: CASSAGTGTSYEQYF
d_call: .; clone_size: once; j_call: TRBJ1-2; v_call: TRBV9; cdr3_nt: TGTGCCAGCAGCGGATTGACAGGCTATGGCTACACCTTC; cdr3_aa: CASSGLTGYGYTF